This passage covers 30 T cell receptor beta chains from one sample sequenced in a study of cytomegalovirus exposure and HLA in healthy donors. Produced via immunoSEQ multiplex PCR; TCRdb's table is partial and in-frame only. The sample contains under 250,000 clones, over 75% of which appear only once. The sample comprised PBMCs. These receptors were taken from a man between 18 and 35 years old in good health and CMV-seropositive.

The V gene is TRBV25-1, the J gene TRBJ2-3; D unclear. CDR1 and CDR2 from the germline V gene are MGHDK and SYGVNS. Trimming stripped 4 bases from V and 2 bases from J, with 16 bases between. This CDR3 is 16 amino acids long. The CDR3 DNA sequence: TGTGCCAGCAGTGCCAATAGAGGCGGCTTCACAGATACGCAGTATTTT. Amino acids: CASSANRGGFTDTQYF.

The chain is built from TRBV5-1 and TRBJ1-4, with D possibly TRBD1 on 5 matching bases. From germline, CDR1 is SGHRS and CDR2 YFSETQ. V was pared by 0 bases and J by 8 bases, with 14 bases between. The CDR3 runs 15 residues. CDR3 bases: TGCGCCAGCAGCTTGGCCGGCGGGGGATGGGAAAAACTGTTTTTT. Protein sequence: CASSLAGGGWEKLFF. The entire variable domain, with the rest obtained from reference TRBV5-1 and TRBJ1-4, is as follows: KAGVTQTPRYLIKTRGQQVTLSCSPISGHRSVSWYQQTPGQGLQFLFEYFSETQRNKGNFPGRFSGRQFSNSRSEMNVSTLELGDSALYLCASSLAGGGWEKLFFGSGTQLSVL.

The J gene is TRBJ2-7, the V gene TRBV2, with unresolved D. Trimming took 6 bases from V and 7 from J, leaving 13 bases between them. Germline CDR1 is SNHLY and CDR2 is FYNNEI. The CDR3 loop spans 12 amino acids. In DNA, the CDR3 is TGTGCCAGCAGAGACTGGGTTTGGGAGCAGTACTTC. Translation: CASRDWVWEQYF.

Here the CDR3 DNA reads TGTGCCAGCTCACGAGTGGATACGCAGTATTTT. As protein: CASSRVDTQYF. The chain couples TRBV18 to TRBJ2-3, with unresolved D. This CDR3 has 11 amino acids. The germline V and J ends were trimmed by 4 bases and 6 bases, with 5 bases remaining between them. Germline V gene data show CDR1 as KGHSH and CDR2 as LQKENI.

The chain joins TRBV7-2 to TRBJ2-2; D gene ambiguous. The germline gives CDR1 SGHTA, CDR2 FQGNSA. CDR3 length equals 12 residues. The ends were cut back, 1 base at V and 5 bases at J, with 2 bases in the middle. In nucleotides, the CDR3 is TGTGCCAGCAGCTTAGGGACCGGGGAGCTGTTTTTT. This codes for CASSLGTGELFF.

The genes are TRBV29-1 and TRBJ2-7; D is possibly TRBD2 (5 bases). The length of the CDR3 is 12 residues. The V gene lost 1 base and the J gene lost 2 bases, with 6 bases spanning the gap. CDR1 is SQVTM, CDR2 ANQGSEA, per germline. CDR3 DNA: TGCAGCGTTGAAGCGGGGACCTACGAGCAGTACTTC. This codes for CSVEAGTYEQYF.

The chain has TRBV11-2 and TRBJ2-7, with 9 positions matching TRBD2. The germline CDR1 and CDR2 sequences are SGHAT and FQNNGV. After removal of 1 base from V and 2 bases from J, the junction contained 0 bases not matched to a gene. The CDR3 is made up of 14 amino acids. CDR3 region: CASSLGGRAYEQYF. In DNA form, the CDR3 reads TGTGCCAGCAGCTTAGGCGGGAGGGCCTACGAGCAGTACTTC.

The CDR3 spells CASSPRTSGRNEQFF. In nucleotides, the CDR3 is TGTGCCAGCAGCCCCAGGACTAGCGGGAGGAACGAGCAGTTCTTC. This chain connects TRBV27 to TRBJ2-1; TRBD2 agrees at 14 bases. Germline CDR1 reads MNHEY; CDR2 reads SMNVEV (reference sequence). This CDR3 has 15 residues. The ends lost 6 bases at V and 10 bases at J; junction bases unmatched: 8.

This rearrangement joins TRBV27 to TRBJ1-4, with D unresolved. CDR1 is MNHEY, CDR2 SMNVEV, per germline (reference sequence). There are 12 residues in the CDR3. The V and J ends lost 0 bases and 7 bases respectively, with 3 bases between them. This CDR3 reads CASSLSGEKLFF. CDR3 nucleotides: TGTGCCAGCAGTTTATCGGGTGAAAAACTGTTTTTT.

The chain carries TRBV19 and TRBJ1-2, with D uncertain. The CDR3 has 13 residues. Deletions cut 1 base from V and 5 bases from J, with 8 bases between. Germline V gene data show CDR1 as LNHDA and CDR2 as SQIVND (reference sequence). The CDR3 sequence: CASSIGRMYGYTF. The CDR3 DNA is TGTGCCAGTAGTATAGGCAGGATGTATGGCTACACCTTC.

This clone was found a few times. The J gene is TRBJ1-5, the V gene TRBV7-9; D remains unclear. Trimming removed 5 bases at V and 6 bases at J, with 8 bases between. The germline V gene has CDR1 SEHNR and CDR2 FQNEAQ (reference sequence). The CDR3 is 12 amino acids. The CDR3, as DNA: TGTGCCAGCAGCCTAAATAGTCAGCCCCAGCATTTT. Its protein product is CASSLNSQPQHF. Full variable domain (outside the CDR3, taken from reference TRBV7-9 and TRBJ1-5): DTGVSQNPRHKITKRGQNVTFRCDPISEHNRLYWYRQTLGQGPEFLTYFQNEAQLEKSRLLSDRFSAERPKGSFSTLEIQRTEQGDSAMYLCASSLNSQPQHFGDGTRLSIL.

The V and J genes are TRBV7-2 and TRBJ2-7, with 10 bases matching TRBD1. The CDR3 is 15 amino acids. J gave up 6 bases and V 3 bases, and 8 bases lay outside the gene matches. The V gene's germline CDR1 is SGHTA and CDR2 FQGNSA. CDR3 in DNA: TGTGCCAGCAGCTTCACCGGGACAGGGGCTCGCGAGCAGTACTTC. This translates into CASSFTGTGAREQYF.

This clone was seen once. The chain is built from TRBV5-1 and TRBJ2-7; weak D call: TRBD2 (5 bases). Germline CDR1 reads SGHRS; CDR2 reads YFSETQ. The CDR3 has 15 residues. Trimming pared 1 base from V and 5 bases from J, leaving 16 bases between. The CDR3 spells CASSLRGPGGDEQYF. The DNA for the CDR3 is TGCGCCAGCAGCTTGCGGGGTCCGGGTGGGGACGAGCAGTACTTC.

This chain joins TRBV2 and TRBJ1-2, with D perhaps TRBD1 (5 bases). Germline loops: CDR1 SNHLY, CDR2 FYNNEI. The CDR3 contains 13 residues. Trimming took off 6 bases at V and 3 bases at J, with 11 bases between the two ends. CDR3 residues: CASRREGHYGYTF. The CDR3 DNA follows: TGTGCCAGCAGGAGGGAGGGGCACTATGGCTACACCTTC. The complete variable domain, with remaining parts taken from reference TRBV2 and TRBJ1-2, reads EPEVTQTPSHQVTQMGQEVILRCVPISNHLYFYWYRQILGQKVEFLVSFYNNEISEKSEIFDDQFSVERPDGSNFTLKIRSTKLEDSAMYFCASRREGHYGYTFGSGTRLTVV.

The chain recombines TRBV7-9 with TRBJ2-1; 12 positions agree with TRBD2. V shed 5 bases and J 6 bases; nucleotides not matched to a gene: 5. The V gene's germline CDR1 is SEHNR and CDR2 FQNEAQ (reference sequence). The CDR3 sequence is 15 residues long. CDR3 DNA: TGTGCCAGCAGCCAACTAGCGGGAGGACTCAATGAGCAGTTCTTC. Amino acid sequence: CASSQLAGGLNEQFF.

V gene TRBV5-1 combines with J gene TRBJ2-3, with 9 bases that match TRBD2. CDR3 length equals 17 residues. Germline-derived CDR1 and CDR2 are SGHRS and YFSETQ. V gave up 1 base and J gave up 4 bases; unmatched junction bases: 10. The CDR3 is CASSLYWSGRNSDTQYF. The DNA for the CDR3 is TGCGCCAGCAGCTTGTATTGGAGCGGGAGGAACTCAGATACGCAGTATTTT.

The chain recombines TRBV25-1 with TRBJ2-7; 10 bases match TRBD2. The germline CDR1 and CDR2 sequences are MGHDK and SYGVNS. This CDR3 is 14 amino acids long. V shed 10 bases and J 2 bases; nucleotides not matched to a gene: 8. CDR3 in amino acids: CATQRTSGPYEQYF. The CDR3 DNA is TGTGCCACCCAACGGACTAGCGGCCCCTACGAGCAGTACTTC.

This chain uses TRBV6-5 with TRBJ2-7; TRBD1 is a possible D gene (5 bases). The CDR3 sequence is 15 residues long. Germline CDR1 and CDR2: MNHEY and SVGAGI. Trimming removed 0 bases at V and 2 bases at J, with 11 bases between. The CDR3 nucleotides read TGTGCCAGCAGTTACTCTCCGCAGGGCCCCTACGAGCAGTACTTC. It specifies CASSYSPQGPYEQYF.

The V call is TRBV7-8, the J call TRBJ1-5; no clear D gene. Between the trimmed V and J ends, which lost 5 bases and 4 bases, there was a span of 21 bases. CDR3 size: 17 residues. Germline-derived CDR1 and CDR2 are SGHVS and FQNEAQ. CDR3 in DNA: TGTGCCAGCAGCCCCAACAGAGGGCCAGCCTTTAATCAGCCCCAGCATTTT. Its translation is CASSPNRGPAFNQPQHF.

The chain employs TRBV27 and TRBJ1-1, with D uncertain. The CDR3 is 13 amino acids. Germline loops: CDR1 MNHEY, CDR2 SMNVEV (reference sequence). V was trimmed by 3 bases and J by 0 bases, leaving 5 bases between them. This CDR3 is CASSFNMNTEAFF. As DNA, the CDR3 is TGTGCCAGCAGTTTTAACATGAACACTGAAGCTTTCTTT.

The rearrangement joins TRBV7-3 to TRBJ2-7; 7 nucleotides line up with TRBD2. The length of the CDR3 is 14 residues. J gave up 5 bases and V 2 bases, and 6 bases lay outside the gene matches. Germline V CDR1 and CDR2: SGHTA, FQGTGA. The CDR3 DNA follows: TGTGCCAGCAGCTTATTAGGCGGGAGTGACGAGCAGTACTTC. Encoded protein: CASSLLGGSDEQYF.

The CDR3: CASTRGGGTEAFF. CDR3 in DNA: TGTGCCAGCACAAGGGGGGGCGGTACTGAAGCTTTCTTT. This rearrangement joins TRBV6-5 to TRBJ1-1; possibly TRBD1 for D (6 bases). Trimming removed 7 bases at V and 5 bases at J, with 14 bases between. Germline values: CDR1 MNHEY, CDR2 SVGAGI. The CDR3 covers 13 residues.

The rearrangement joins TRBV27 to TRBJ2-3; D possibly corresponds to TRBD2 (6 bases). CDR1 is MNHEY, CDR2 SMNVEV, per germline (reference sequence). V shed 3 bases and J shed 9 bases, with 7 bases lying between them. CDR3 length equals 11 residues. The CDR3 bases are TGTGCCAGCAGTTTGGGAGGCACGCAGTATTTT. It translates to CASSLGGTQYF.

The chain carries TRBV2 and TRBJ1-1; D is ambiguous. From germline, CDR1 is SNHLY and CDR2 FYNNEI. V was cut by 5 bases and J by 4 bases, with 20 bases left in between. CDR3 length: 16 amino acids. The CDR3, as DNA: TGTGCCAGCAGTCAAGAAAACATACTGAGGAGCACTGAAGCTTTCTTT. Amino acid sequence: CASSQENILRSTEAFF. Drawing the rest from reference TRBV2 and TRBJ1-1, the complete variable domain is EPEVTQTPSHQVTQMGQEVILRCVPISNHLYFYWYRQILGQKVEFLVSFYNNEISEKSEIFDDQFSVERPDGSNFTLKIRSTKLEDSAMYFCASSQENILRSTEAFFGQGTRLTVV.

A few counts support this clone. The chain employs TRBV15 and TRBJ1-1; D gene ambiguous. This CDR3 contains 14 residues. Trimming pared 5 bases from V and 5 bases from J, leaving 15 bases between. The germline CDR1 and CDR2 sequences are LNHNV and YYDKDF (reference sequence). CDR3 coding DNA: TGTGCCACCAGCCCCCGGATGGTAGGAACTGAAGCTTTCTTT. This sequence encodes CATSPRMVGTEAFF.

The genes are TRBV4-2 and TRBJ2-3, with 12 bases lining up with TRBD2. In germline, CDR1 is LGHNA, CDR2 YNFKEQ. Trimming took 0 bases from V and 5 from J; bases not matched to a gene: 0. The CDR3 consists of 15 residues. CDR3 sequence reads: CASSQELAGGDTQYF. The DNA of the CDR3 is TGTGCCAGCAGCCAAGAACTAGCGGGAGGAGATACGCAGTATTTT.

The chain recombines TRBV11-2 with TRBJ2-7; the D is unclear. The V gene lost 1 base and the J gene lost 2 bases, with 3 bases spanning the gap. This CDR3 has 12 amino acids. Germline loops: CDR1 SGHAT, CDR2 FQNNGV. The CDR3 sequence: CASSLVPYEQYF. CDR3 DNA: TGTGCCAGCAGCTTAGTTCCCTACGAGCAGTACTTC.

V gene TRBV28 combines with J gene TRBJ2-7; a weak D match, TRBD1 (6 bases). Germline CDR1 MDHEN, CDR2 SYDVKM. The CDR3 runs to 13 residues. V lost 6 bases, J lost 4 bases, and 13 bases lay in between. CDR3 residues: CASSILDSYEQYF. The DNA for the CDR3 is TGTGCCAGCAGCATCCTGGACAGTTACGAGCAGTACTTC. Using reference TRBV28 and TRBJ2-7 for the parts outside the CDR3, the full variable domain is DVKVTQSSRYLVKRTGEKVFLECVQDMDHENMFWYRQDPGLGLRLIYFSYDVKMKEKGDIPEGYSVSREKKERFSLILESASTNQTSMYLCASSILDSYEQYFGPGTRLTVT.

V gene TRBV4-3 combines with J gene TRBJ2-7, with D perhaps matching TRBD1 or TRBD2 (6 bases each). Trimming removed 4 bases at V and 4 bases at J, with 17 bases between. Germline assignment: CDR1 LGHNA and CDR2 YSLEER. This CDR3 has 15 amino acids. DNA for the CDR3: TGCGCCAGCAGCCCCGGGACACACCGGGGGTACGAGCAGTACTTC. Translating it yields CASSPGTHRGYEQYF.

The rearrangement joins TRBV5-4 to TRBJ2-1; 10 bases agree with TRBD2. V trimming: 7 bases; J trimming: 9 bases; junction bases outside the gene matches: 13. This CDR3 has 15 amino acids. The germline V gene has CDR1 SGHNT and CDR2 YYREEE (reference sequence). The chain's CDR3 is CASRARLAGEGEQFF. The DNA of the CDR3 is TGTGCCAGCCGCGCCCGGCTAGCGGGAGAAGGTGAGCAGTTCTTC.